The entry that follows covers one T cell receptor (beta chain) sequence. Antigen specificity is unknown. The record originates from a study of shared clonotypes between healthy human individuals. Study-wide results and caveats: How much donors shared clonotypes was expected to be affected by sequencing depth. The four-donor shared clonotypes exceeded non-shared clonotypes in generation probability, with non-shared ones scoring lower. Of the naive CD4 clonotypes, approximately 5% were shared across a few donors.

The data were produced by immunoSEQ multiplex PCR, yet TCRdb's version contains in-frame clones alone and is incomplete. The data show about 2.3 million clones, more than 85% seen once. This receptor was obtained from a man between 18 and 35 years old in good health. Some clones in this sample may be carry-over from other donors' samples. What was sequenced was naive CD4+ T cells from PBMCs. Subset given: CD45RA+ positively selected.

The CDR3: CASRRFGVAGGPNEQFF. The DNA of the CDR3 is TGTGCCAGCAGACGCTTCGGGGTAGCGGGAGGCCCCAATGAGCAGTTCTTC. The chain couples TRBV27 to TRBJ2-1, with 10 bases lining up with TRBD2. With 6 bases clipped from V and 6 bases from J, the junction kept 14 bases outside the gene matches. The CDR3 covers 17 residues. Germline V gene data show CDR1 as MNHEY and CDR2 as SMNVEV (reference sequence).